This TCR beta chain originates from a study of T-cell reconstitution after alpha-beta-depleted transplantation in children. Findings and caveats of the study: The origin of alpha-beta T cells about two months after transplant was reportedly several hundred expanded graft clones. Hyperexpanded clones declined; after one year, newly produced T cells mostly supplied diversity. Several patients had high TCRbeta diversity at day 60; it came from surviving recipient T cells and thymic progenitors.

V lost 0 bases and J lost 8, with 14 bases in between. Per germline, CDR1 SGHRS and CDR2 YFSETQ. The length of the CDR3 is 15 residues. For TCRbeta, the library was prepared with unique molecular identifiers. TCRdb used MiXCR to reprocess the PCR reads, holding one entry per CDR3 protein. Of a few hundred thousand distinct CDR3 sequences in the sample, 20% to 30% were seen once. Comments on this clonotype: The target antigen is unknown.

The receptor's source is a boy in the first two years of life with Wiskott-Aldrich syndrome, due to receive a stem cell transplant. V gene TRBV5-1 combines with J gene TRBJ2-2, with a tentative D call TRBD1 (6 bases). The sequenced sample was PBMCs, obtained before TCRalphabeta/CD19-depleted stem cell transplant. CDR3 residues: CASSLVSGASGELFF. CDR3 nucleotide sequence: TGCGCCAGCAGCTTGGTTTCAGGGGCGTCAGGGGAGCTGTTTTTT.